This T cell receptor beta chain was recovered during a study of cytomegalovirus exposure and HLA in healthy donors. This CDR3 comprises 16 residues. CDR1 and CDR2 from the germline V gene are SGHDN and FVKESK. The trim removed 4 bases at V and 3 bases at J, leaving 5 bases unmatched. The study ran its PCR with 60 Vbeta and 13 Jbeta primers. TCRdb's copy holds only in-frame clones and misses some; the assay was immunoSEQ multiplex PCR. The repertoire includes roughly 100,000 clones, roughly 74% of them detected once, and 2.5% sits in the top ten. This clone was picked up one time. This clonotype was obtained from a man aged 35 to 55 in good health and CMV-seronegative. The V gene is TRBV14, the J gene TRBJ1-4; TRBD1 matches at 10 bases. The sample comprised PBMCs. The CDR3 protein is CASSPDRGAANEKLFF. CDR3 in DNA: TGTGCCAGCAGCCCGGACAGGGGGGCGGCTAATGAAAAACTGTTTTTT. The entire variable domain, with the rest obtained from reference TRBV14 and TRBJ1-4, is as follows: EAGVTQFPSHSVIEKGQTVTLRCDPISGHDNLYWYRRVMGKEIKFLLHFVKESKQDESGMPNNRFLAERTGGTYSTLKVQPAELEDSGVYFCASSPDRGAANEKLFFGSGTQLSVL.